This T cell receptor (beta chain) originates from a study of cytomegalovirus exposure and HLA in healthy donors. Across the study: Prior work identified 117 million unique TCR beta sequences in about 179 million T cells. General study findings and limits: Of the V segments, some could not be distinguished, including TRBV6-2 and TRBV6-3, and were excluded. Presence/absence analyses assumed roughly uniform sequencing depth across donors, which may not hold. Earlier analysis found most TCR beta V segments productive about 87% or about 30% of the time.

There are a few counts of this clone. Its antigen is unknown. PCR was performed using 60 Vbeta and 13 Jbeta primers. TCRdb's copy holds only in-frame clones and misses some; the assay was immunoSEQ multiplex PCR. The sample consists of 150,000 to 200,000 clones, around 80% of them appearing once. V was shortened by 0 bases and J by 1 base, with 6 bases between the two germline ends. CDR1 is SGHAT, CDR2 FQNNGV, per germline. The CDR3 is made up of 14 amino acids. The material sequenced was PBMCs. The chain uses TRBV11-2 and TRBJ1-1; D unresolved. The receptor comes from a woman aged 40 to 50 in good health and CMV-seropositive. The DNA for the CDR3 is TGTGCCAGCAGCTTAGATCCGTGGAACACTGAAGCTTTCTTT. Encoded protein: CASSLDPWNTEAFF. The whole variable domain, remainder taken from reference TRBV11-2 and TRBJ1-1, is EAGVAQSPRYKIIEKRQSVAFWCNPISGHATLYWYQQILGQGPKLLIQFQNNGVVDDSQLPKDRFSAERLKGVDSTLKIQPAKLEDSAVYLCASSLDPWNTEAFFGQGTRLTVV.